A selection of T cell receptor beta chains follows, all from one sample in a study of T-cell reconstitution after alpha-beta-depleted transplantation in children. A single record per CDR3 protein comes from TCRdb applying MiXCR to the PCR reads. This repertoire shows about 440,000 distinct CDR3 sequences, 43% found once; its top ten account for 27%. Sequences were derived from PBMCs, sampled before TCRalphabeta/CD19-depleted stem cell transplant. These receptors came from a girl aged 2 to 10 with aplastic anemia, due to receive a stem cell transplant. Each CDR3 is given with its conserved first and last residue. The order of the fields is D gene, clone size, J gene, V gene, CDR3 protein, CDR3 DNA. The D gene is left open where the match is weak. Not all rows give a size; the values are once, few, many and, for expanded clones, a class.

- | - | TRBJ1-3 | TRBV10-3 | CAISESLENTIYF | TGTGCCATCAGTGAGTCATTGGAGAACACCATATATTTT
- | - | TRBJ1-4 | TRBV6-5 | CASSYSGQLNEKLFF | TGTGCCAGCAGTTACTCGGGGCAGCTTAATGAAAAACTGTTTTTT
- | - | TRBJ1-3 | TRBV11-2 | CASSLRGSRNTIYF | TGTGCCAGCAGCTTGAGGGGAAGTAGAAACACCATATATTTT
- | - | TRBJ1-2 | TRBV25-1 | CASSAIGKRDANYGYTF | TGTGCCAGCAGTGCCATTGGGAAAAGGGATGCCAACTATGGCTACACCTTC
TRBD1 | few | TRBJ1-5 | TRBV20-1 | CSAKGQGSNQPQHF | TGCAGTGCTAAAGGACAGGGTAGCAATCAGCCCCAGCATTTT
- | once | TRBJ2-7 | TRBV10-3 | CAISDPGNYEQYF | TGTGCCATCAGTGACCCGGGGAACTACGAGCAGTACTTC
TRBD2 | - | TRBJ2-1 | TRBV5-1 | CASSAGVLNNEQFF | TGCGCCAGCAGTGCGGGGGTCCTAAACAATGAGCAGTTCTTC
TRBD2 | - | TRBJ2-7 | TRBV20-1 | CSASTSGRAWEQYF | TGCAGTGCTAGTACTAGCGGGAGGGCCTGGGAGCAGTACTTC
- | few | TRBJ2-7 | TRBV20-1 | CSAEKRTGPYEQYF | TGCAGTGCAGAGAAACGGACGGGCCCATACGAGCAGTACTTC
TRBD1 | many | TRBJ2-7 | TRBV29-1 | CSAIRDRVSEQYF | TGCAGCGCTATCCGGGACAGGGTGAGCGAGCAGTACTTC
- | many | TRBJ2-1 | TRBV20-1 | CSARDGGGSLNNEQFF | TGCAGTGCTAGAGATGGGGGCGGGAGTCTGAACAATGAGCAGTTCTTC
- | many | TRBJ1-2 | TRBV20-1 | CSARPDPNYGYTF | TGCAGTGCTAGACCGGACCCTAACTATGGCTACACCTTC
TRBD2 | - | TRBJ2-5 | TRBV4-2 | CASSQGGVAGGQETQYF | TGTGCCAGCAGCCAAGGAGGGGTAGCGGGAGGGCAAGAGACCCAGTACTTC
- | many | TRBJ1-1 | TRBV12-3/TRBV12-4 | CASSLAGWNTEAFF | TGTGCCAGCAGTTTAGCAGGGTGGAACACTGAAGCTTTCTTT
TRBD2 | - | TRBJ2-1 | TRBV12-3/TRBV12-4 | CASSLGRGRAGNEQFF | TGTGCCAGCAGTTTGGGTCGCGGGAGGGCCGGGAATGAGCAGTTCTTC
TRBD1 | - | TRBJ2-7 | TRBV18 | CASSQAGGAEQYF | TGTGCCAGCTCACAAGCAGGGGGCGCCGAGCAGTACTTC
- | few | TRBJ2-1 | TRBV20-1 | CSAVRAGANEQFF | TGCAGTGCCGTAAGGGCAGGGGCGAATGAGCAGTTCTTC
- | - | TRBJ2-1 | TRBV9 | CASSASGLSYNEQFF | TGTGCCAGCAGCGCTTCGGGATTATCCTACAATGAGCAGTTCTTC
- | - | TRBJ2-7 | TRBV4-2 | CASSPRLASYEQYF | TGTGCCAGCAGCCCACGACTGGCCTCCTACGAGCAGTACTTC
- | - | TRBJ2-5 | TRBV11-2 | CASSSGGAQYF | TGTGCCAGCAGCTCCGGCGGGGCCCAGTACTTC
TRBD2 | once | TRBJ2-1 | TRBV12-3/TRBV12-4 | CASKAGIWDEQFF | TGTGCCAGCAAAGCGGGGATTTGGGATGAGCAGTTCTTC
- | - | TRBJ2-1 | TRBV6-5 | CASSSGVPYNEQFF | TGTGCCAGCAGTTCGGGGGTTCCCTACAATGAGCAGTTCTTC
- | - | TRBJ2-7 | TRBV6-6 | CASSYRHEQYF | TGTGCCAGCAGTTACCGCCACGAGCAGTACTTC